Below are 18 T cell receptor beta chains sequenced from a single sample in a study of T cells after posttransplantation cyclophosphamide. Measured with immunoSEQ multiplex PCR; TCRdb has only the in-frame clones, and not every one. The data contain about 480 clones, about nine tenths of them singletons. The sample consisted of CD4+ T cells sorted from bone marrow. The receptors originated from a man between 45 and 60 years old.

The V call is TRBV19, the J call TRBJ1-5, with a weak D call TRBD1 (5 bases). Trimming stripped 5 bases from V and 7 bases from J, with 12 bases between. Germline V gives CDR1 LNHDA, CDR2 SQIVND (reference sequence). CDR3 length: 13 amino acids. CDR3 protein: CASSPDRSQPQHF. CDR3 bases: TGTGCCAGTAGTCCAGACAGATCCCAGCCCCAGCATTTT.

The chain is built from TRBV15 and TRBJ1-1; D is unresolved. The CDR3 is 15 residues long. Trimming stripped 0 bases from V and 1 base from J, with 9 bases between. In germline, CDR1 is LNHNV, CDR2 YYDKDF (reference sequence). The CDR3 coding sequence is TGTGCCACCAGCAGAGATCTTAATAGGAACACTGAAGCTTTCTTT. Amino acid sequence: CATSRDLNRNTEAFF. Complete variable domain (other parts from reference TRBV15 and TRBJ1-1): DAMVIQNPRYQVTQFGKPVTLSCSQTLNHNVMYWYQQKSSQAPKLLFHYYDKDFNNEADTPDNFQSRRPNTSFCFLDIRSPGLGDTAMYLCATSRDLNRNTEAFFGQGTRLTVV.

In the case of this clone: The junction departs from the called germline gene at one end, perhaps through a read error. The rearrangement joins TRBV5-6 to TRBJ2-5; D gene unclear. The J call could be wrong; TRBJ2-7 is a better fit for the DNA end. CDR1 and CDR2 (germline): SGHDT, YYEEEE. CDR3 length equals 12 residues. Here the CDR3 reads CASSFQTYEQYF. CDR3 DNA sequence: TGCGCCAGCAGCTTCCAAACCTACGAGCAGTACTTC.

The rearrangement links TRBV2 to TRBJ1-6; possibly TRBD1 for D (6 bases). V shed 7 bases and J shed 0 bases, with 13 bases lying between them. Germline V gives CDR1 SNHLY, CDR2 FYNNEI. This CDR3 is 16 amino acids long. The CDR3 is CASKGQLSSYNSPLHF. The CDR3 nucleotides read TGTGCCAGCAAAGGACAGCTGAGCTCCTATAATTCACCCCTCCACTTT.

The J gene is TRBJ2-5, the V gene TRBV27, with a possible D match to TRBD1 (6 bases). This CDR3 spans 12 amino acids. V lost 9 bases and J 4 bases, leaving 12 bases between the germline ends. Germline V gene data show CDR1 as MNHEY and CDR2 as SMNVEV (reference sequence). Written as DNA, the CDR3 is TGTGCCAGGGCCACAGGGCCAGAGACCCAGTACTTC. Protein sequence: CARATGPETQYF.

The gene calls are TRBV5-1 and TRBJ1-2; 8 nucleotides line up with TRBD1. Unmatched junction bases numbered 4, after V lost 4 bases and J lost 8 bases. CDR3 length: 12 amino acids. Per germline, CDR1 SGHRS and CDR2 YFSETQ. CDR3 in amino acids: CASSPTGEGYTF. Written as DNA, the CDR3 is TGCGCCAGCAGCCCGACAGGGGAGGGCTACACCTTC. The whole variable domain, remainder taken from reference TRBV5-1 and TRBJ1-2, is KAGVTQTPRYLIKTRGQQVTLSCSPISGHRSVSWYQQTPGQGLQFLFEYFSETQRNKGNFPGRFSGRQFSNSRSEMNVSTLELGDSALYLCASSPTGEGYTFGSGTRLTVV.

J is TRBJ1-2 and V is TRBV5-6; TRBD1 matches 9 bases. J gave up 8 bases and V 6 bases, and 8 bases lay outside the gene matches. CDR3 length: 13 residues. Looked up from germline, CDR1 is SGHDT and CDR2 is YYEEEE. CDR3 sequence reads: CASNIQGAGGYTF. In DNA, the CDR3 is TGTGCCAGCAACATACAGGGGGCGGGAGGCTACACCTTC. Looking up the rest from reference TRBV5-6 and TRBJ1-2 gives the full variable domain: DAGVTQSPTHLIKTRGQQVTLRCSPKSGHDTVSWYQQALGQGPQFIFQYYEEEERQRGNFPDRFSGHQFPNYSSELNVNALLLGDSALYLCASNIQGAGGYTFGSGTRLTVV.

The genes are TRBV5-6 and TRBJ1-5, with TRBD1 as a possible D gene (6 bases). This CDR3 is 16 amino acids long. Germline values: CDR1 SGHDT, CDR2 YYEEEE. Between the trimmed V and J ends, which lost 4 bases and 4 bases, there was a span of 18 bases. CDR3 residues: CASSKRDNRDNQPQHF. The CDR3 bases are TGTGCCAGCAGCAAAAGGGACAACCGCGATAATCAGCCCCAGCATTTT.

V and J are TRBV11-2 and TRBJ1-1; TRBD1 agrees at 8 bases. Germline lookup yields CDR1 SGHAT and CDR2 FQNNGV. The ends lost 5 bases at V and 6 bases at J; junction bases unmatched: 8. This CDR3 comprises 14 residues. In DNA, the CDR3 is TGTGCCAGCAGCGGACAGGGTAGACTCGCTGAAGCTTTCTTT. It specifies CASSGQGRLAEAFF.

The chain carries TRBV19 and TRBJ2-7, with D possibly matching TRBD2 (6 bases). Germline loops: CDR1 LNHDA, CDR2 SQIVND (reference sequence). The CDR3 is made up of 14 amino acids. V gave up 5 bases and J gave up 5 bases, with 16 bases separating them. The CDR3 DNA reads TGTGCCAGTAGTGGGAGGATAGGAGGGAACGAGCAGTACTTC. It codes for CASSGRIGGNEQYF.

In regard to this clone: At one boundary the junction diverges from the germline segment, which might be a read error. The J gene is TRBJ2-7, the V gene TRBV6-1; 10 nucleotides align to TRBD2. Germline-derived CDR1 and CDR2 are MNHNS and SASEGT. The CDR3 loop spans 14 amino acids. The CDR3 is CASSEYQRGGPTNF. DNA of the CDR3: TGTGCCAGCAGTGAATACCAGCGGGGGGGCCCTACGAACTTC.

This chain uses TRBV10-3 with TRBJ2-4, with D possibly TRBD2 on 6 matching bases. Germline V CDR1 and CDR2: ENHRY, SYGVKD. CDR3 length equals 16 residues. Trimming pared 0 bases from V and 0 bases from J, leaving 9 bases between. The CDR3 coding sequence is TGTGCCATCAGTGAGTCGGTTAGCGGAGCCAAAAACATTCAGTACTTC. Translated: CAISESVSGAKNIQYF.

This clone was found once. CDR3 nucleotide sequence: TGTGCCAGCAGCCAAGACAGGCGGATGATCAATGAGCAGTTCTTC. The encoded protein is CASSQDRRMINEQFF. This chain links TRBV2 with TRBJ2-1, with D tentatively TRBD1 (6 bases). The CDR3 has 15 amino acids. V was shortened by 6 bases and J by 6 bases, with 18 bases between the two germline ends. Germline assignment: CDR1 SNHLY and CDR2 FYNNEI.

V gene TRBV5-4 combines with J gene TRBJ2-3, with 7 bases matching TRBD2. J was trimmed by 3 bases and V by 1 base; bases with no gene match: 8. There are 16 residues in the CDR3. CDR1 and CDR2 from the germline V gene are SGHNT and YYREEE (reference sequence). The CDR3 region is CASSLIPGLKTDTQYF. For the CDR3, the DNA is TGTGCCAGCAGCTTGATACCGGGACTAAAAACAGATACGCAGTATTTT.

This clone was seen only once. The V call is TRBV6-1, the J call TRBJ2-7; 12 bases are shared with TRBD2. The CDR3 is 14 amino acids. The ends lost 7 bases at V and 1 base at J; junction bases unmatched: 2. Germline assignment: CDR1 MNHNS and CDR2 SASEGT. Written as DNA, the CDR3 is TGTGCCAGCACGGGACTAGCGGGTTCCTACGAGCAGTACTTC. Translation: CASTGLAGSYEQYF.

The J gene is TRBJ2-4, the V gene TRBV30; 9 nucleotides align to TRBD1. This CDR3 has 14 amino acids. Looked up from germline, CDR1 is GTSNPN and CDR2 is SVGIG (reference sequence). V trimming: 1 base; J trimming: 7 bases; junction bases outside the gene matches: 5. The CDR3 region is CAWSAGTGFNIQYF. The CDR3 bases are TGTGCCTGGAGTGCCGGGACAGGGTTTAACATTCAGTACTTC.

This clone has more than one count but fewer than ten. The J gene is TRBJ2-7, the V gene TRBV11-3; tentative D call: TRBD2 (5 bases). The V gene's germline CDR1 is SGHNT and CDR2 YENEEA. This CDR3 spans 14 amino acids. Between the trimmed V and J ends, which lost 2 bases and 1 base, there was a span of 9 bases. The CDR3 bases are TGTGCCAGCAGCTTACTAGCCAGGTCCTACGAGCAGTACTTC. The encoded protein is CASSLLARSYEQYF. The variable domain in full, completed from reference TRBV11-3 and TRBJ2-7, reads EAGVVQSPRYKIIEKKQPVAFWCNPISGHNTLYWYLQNLGQGPELLIRYENEEAVDDSQLPKDRFSAERLKGVDSTLKIQPAELGDSAVYLCASSLLARSYEQYFGPGTRLTVT.

The chain is built from TRBV5-8 and TRBJ2-5; D is possibly TRBD2 (7 bases). This CDR3 is 16 amino acids long. V shed 0 bases and J shed 1 base, with 13 bases lying between them. Germline loops: CDR1 SGHTS, CDR2 YDEGEE. For the CDR3, the DNA is TGTGCCAGCAGCTTGGGGGCGGGGGCTACCCAAGAGACCCAGTACTTC. This encodes CASSLGAGATQETQYF. The full variable domain, with the rest looked up from reference TRBV5-8 and TRBJ2-5, is EAGVTQSPTHLIKTRGQQATLRCSPISGHTSVYWYQQALGLGLQFLLWYDEGEERNRGNFPPRFSGRQFPNYSSELNVNALELEDSALYLCASSLGAGATQETQYFGPGTRLLVL.